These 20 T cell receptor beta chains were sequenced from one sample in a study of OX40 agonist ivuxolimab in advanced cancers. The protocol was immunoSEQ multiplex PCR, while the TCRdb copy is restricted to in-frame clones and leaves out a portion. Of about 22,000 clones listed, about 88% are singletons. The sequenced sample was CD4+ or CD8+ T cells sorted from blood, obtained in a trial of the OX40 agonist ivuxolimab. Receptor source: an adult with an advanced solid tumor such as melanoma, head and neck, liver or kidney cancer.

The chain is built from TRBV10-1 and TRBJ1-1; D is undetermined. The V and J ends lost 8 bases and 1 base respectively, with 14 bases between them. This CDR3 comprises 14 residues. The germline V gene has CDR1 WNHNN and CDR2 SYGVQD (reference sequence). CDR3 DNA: TGCGCCAGCTTAACCAACGTGAGGAACACTGAAGCTTTCTTT. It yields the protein CASLTNVRNTEAFF.

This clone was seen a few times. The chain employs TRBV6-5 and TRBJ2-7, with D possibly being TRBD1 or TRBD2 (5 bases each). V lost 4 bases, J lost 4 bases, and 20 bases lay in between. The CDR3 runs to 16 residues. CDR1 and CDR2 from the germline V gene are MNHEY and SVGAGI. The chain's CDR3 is CASSLGTVPSIYEQYF. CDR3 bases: TGTGCCAGCAGTTTAGGGACCGTACCTTCTATTTACGAGCAGTACTTC.

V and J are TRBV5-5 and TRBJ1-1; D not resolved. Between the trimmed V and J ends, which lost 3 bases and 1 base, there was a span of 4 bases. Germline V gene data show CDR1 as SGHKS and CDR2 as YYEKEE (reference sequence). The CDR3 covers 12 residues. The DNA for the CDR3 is TGTGCCAGCAGCTCCGGGAACACTGAAGCTTTCTTT. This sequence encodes CASSSGNTEAFF.

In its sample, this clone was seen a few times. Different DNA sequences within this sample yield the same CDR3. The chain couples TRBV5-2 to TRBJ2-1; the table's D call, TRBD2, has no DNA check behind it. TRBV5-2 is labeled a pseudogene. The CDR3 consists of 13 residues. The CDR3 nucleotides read TGCGCCAGCAGCCAAGACTACCTCAATGAGCAGTTCTTC. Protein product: CASSQDYLNEQFF.

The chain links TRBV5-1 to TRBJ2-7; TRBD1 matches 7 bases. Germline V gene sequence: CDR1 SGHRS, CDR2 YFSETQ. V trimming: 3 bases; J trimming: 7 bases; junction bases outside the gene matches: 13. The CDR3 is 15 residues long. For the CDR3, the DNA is TGCGCCAGCAGCTCCCGGACAGGACAGTTGGATGAGCAGTACTTC. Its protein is CASSSRTGQLDEQYF.

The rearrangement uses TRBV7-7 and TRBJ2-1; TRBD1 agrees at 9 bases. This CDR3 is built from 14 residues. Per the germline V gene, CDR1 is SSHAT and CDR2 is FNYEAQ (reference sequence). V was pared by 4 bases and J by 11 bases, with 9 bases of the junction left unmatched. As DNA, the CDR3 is TGTGCCAGCAGCTACGGACAGGGGACCACCAAGCAGTTCTTC. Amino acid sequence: CASSYGQGTTKQFF.

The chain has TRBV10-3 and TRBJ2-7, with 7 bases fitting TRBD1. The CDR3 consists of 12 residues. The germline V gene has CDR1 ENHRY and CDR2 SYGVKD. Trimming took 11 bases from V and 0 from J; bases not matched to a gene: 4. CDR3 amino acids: CASGQASYEQYF. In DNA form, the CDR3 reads TGTGCCTCCGGACAGGCCTCCTACGAGCAGTACTTC.

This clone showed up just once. CDR3 residues: CASRGRGTNTGELFF. CDR3 sequence (DNA): TGTGCCAGCAGGGGGCGGGGCACGAACACCGGGGAGCTGTTTTTT. The chain employs TRBV2 and TRBJ2-2; D is perhaps TRBD2 (6 bases). Looked up from germline, CDR1 is SNHLY and CDR2 is FYNNEI. The V end was cut by 6 bases, the J end by 0 bases, with 11 bases between. The CDR3 contains 15 residues.

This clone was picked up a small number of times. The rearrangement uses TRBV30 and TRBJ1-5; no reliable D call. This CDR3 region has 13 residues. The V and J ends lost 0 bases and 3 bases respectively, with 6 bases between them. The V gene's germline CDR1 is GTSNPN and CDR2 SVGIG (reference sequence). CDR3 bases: TGTGCCTGGAGTGTCGGTCCCAATCAGCCCCAGCATTTT. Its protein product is CAWSVGPNQPQHF.

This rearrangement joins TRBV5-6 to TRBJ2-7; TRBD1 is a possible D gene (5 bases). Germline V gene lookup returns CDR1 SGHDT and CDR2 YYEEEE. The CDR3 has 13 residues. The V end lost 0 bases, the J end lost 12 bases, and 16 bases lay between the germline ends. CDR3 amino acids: CASSLGAGKGWYF. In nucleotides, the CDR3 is TGTGCCAGCAGCTTGGGGGCAGGGAAAGGATGGTACTTC.

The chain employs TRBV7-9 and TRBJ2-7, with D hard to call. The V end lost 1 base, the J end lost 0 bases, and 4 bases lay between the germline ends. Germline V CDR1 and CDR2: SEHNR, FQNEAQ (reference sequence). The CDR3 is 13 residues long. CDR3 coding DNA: TGTGCCAGCAGCTTAGTCAACTCCTACGAGCAGTACTTC. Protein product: CASSLVNSYEQYF. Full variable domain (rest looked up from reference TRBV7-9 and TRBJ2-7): DTGVSQNPRHKITKRGQNVTFRCDPISEHNRLYWYRQTLGQGPEFLTYFQNEAQLEKSRLLSDRFSAERPKGSFSTLEIQRTEQGDSAMYLCASSLVNSYEQYFGPGTRLTVT.

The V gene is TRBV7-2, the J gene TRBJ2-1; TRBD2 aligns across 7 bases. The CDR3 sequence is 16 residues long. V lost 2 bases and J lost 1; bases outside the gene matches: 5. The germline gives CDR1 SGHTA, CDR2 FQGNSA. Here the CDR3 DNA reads TGTGCCAGCAGCTTACTGGGCGGGGGTTCCTACAATGAGCAGTTCTTC. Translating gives CASSLLGGGSYNEQFF.

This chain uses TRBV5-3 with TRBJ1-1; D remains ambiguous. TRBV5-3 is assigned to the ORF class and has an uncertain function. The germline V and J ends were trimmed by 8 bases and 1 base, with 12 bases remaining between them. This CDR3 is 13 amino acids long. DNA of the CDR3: TGTGCCAGCCAGACGGCGGCGAACACTGAAGCTTTCTTT. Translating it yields CASQTAANTEAFF.

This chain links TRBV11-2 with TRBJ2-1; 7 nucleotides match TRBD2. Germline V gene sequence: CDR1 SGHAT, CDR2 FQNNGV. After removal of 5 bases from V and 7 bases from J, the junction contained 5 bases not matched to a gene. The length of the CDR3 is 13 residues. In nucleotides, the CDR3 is TGTGCCAGCAGCACCGGGACTAAGAATGAGCAGTTCTTC. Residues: CASSTGTKNEQFF. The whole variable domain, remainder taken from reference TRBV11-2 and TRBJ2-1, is EAGVAQSPRYKIIEKRQSVAFWCNPISGHATLYWYQQILGQGPKLLIQFQNNGVVDDSQLPKDRFSAERLKGVDSTLKIQPAKLEDSAVYLCASSTGTKNEQFFGPGTRLTVL.

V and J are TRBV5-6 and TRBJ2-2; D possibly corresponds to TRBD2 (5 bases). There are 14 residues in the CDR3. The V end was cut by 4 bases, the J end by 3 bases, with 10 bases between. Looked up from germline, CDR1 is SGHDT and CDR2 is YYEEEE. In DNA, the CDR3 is TGTGCCAGCAGCCCGGGGATGGACACCGGGGAGCTGTTTTTT. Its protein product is CASSPGMDTGELFF.

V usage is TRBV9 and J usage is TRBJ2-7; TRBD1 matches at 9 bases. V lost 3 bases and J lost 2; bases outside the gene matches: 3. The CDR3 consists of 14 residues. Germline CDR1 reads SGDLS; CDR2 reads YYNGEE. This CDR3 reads CASSDGTGTYEQYF. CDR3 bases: TGTGCCAGCAGCGACGGGACAGGGACCTACGAGCAGTACTTC.

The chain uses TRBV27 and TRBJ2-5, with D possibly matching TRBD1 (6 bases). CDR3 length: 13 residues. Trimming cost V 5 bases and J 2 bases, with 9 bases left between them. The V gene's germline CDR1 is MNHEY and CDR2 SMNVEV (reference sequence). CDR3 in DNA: TGTGCCAGCAGTCCACAGGGACAAGAGACCCAGTACTTC. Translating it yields CASSPQGQETQYF.

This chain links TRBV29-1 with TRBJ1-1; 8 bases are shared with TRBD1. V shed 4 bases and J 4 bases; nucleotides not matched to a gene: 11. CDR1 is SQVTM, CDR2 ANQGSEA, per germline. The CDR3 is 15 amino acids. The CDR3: CSVGSRGRLGTEAFF. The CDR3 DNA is TGCAGCGTTGGTTCCAGGGGGCGATTGGGCACTGAAGCTTTCTTT.

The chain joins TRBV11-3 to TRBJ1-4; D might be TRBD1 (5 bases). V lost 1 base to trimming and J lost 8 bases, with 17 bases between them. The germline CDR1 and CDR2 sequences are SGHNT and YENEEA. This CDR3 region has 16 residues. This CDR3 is CASSLADGRGREKLFF. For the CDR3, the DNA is TGTGCCAGCAGCTTAGCAGACGGGAGGGGTAGGGAAAAACTGTTTTTT. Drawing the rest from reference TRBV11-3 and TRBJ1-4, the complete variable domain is EAGVVQSPRYKIIEKKQPVAFWCNPISGHNTLYWYLQNLGQGPELLIRYENEEAVDDSQLPKDRFSAERLKGVDSTLKIQPAELGDSAVYLCASSLADGRGREKLFFGSGTQLSVL.

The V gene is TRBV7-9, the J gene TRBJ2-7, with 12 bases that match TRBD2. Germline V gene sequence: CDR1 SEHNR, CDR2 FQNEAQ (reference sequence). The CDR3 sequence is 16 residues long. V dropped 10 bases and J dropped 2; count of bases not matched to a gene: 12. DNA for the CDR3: TGTGCCACCACTCCCCCTCTAGCGGGAGGGACCTACGAGCAGTACTTC. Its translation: CATTPPLAGGTYEQYF.